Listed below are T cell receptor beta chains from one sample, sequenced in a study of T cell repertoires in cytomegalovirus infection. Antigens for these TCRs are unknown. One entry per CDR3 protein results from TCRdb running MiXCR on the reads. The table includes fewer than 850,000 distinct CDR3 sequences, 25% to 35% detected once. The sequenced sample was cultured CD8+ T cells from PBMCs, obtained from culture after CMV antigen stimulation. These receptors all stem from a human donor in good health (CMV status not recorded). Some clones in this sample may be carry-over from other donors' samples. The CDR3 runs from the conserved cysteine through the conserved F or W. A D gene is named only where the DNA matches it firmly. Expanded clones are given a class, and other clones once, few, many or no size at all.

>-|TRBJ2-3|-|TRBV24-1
CATTAAGMPDTQYF
TGTGCCACCACCGCGGCAGGTATGCCCGATACGCAGTATTTT
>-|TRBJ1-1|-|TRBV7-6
CASNPGGSTEAFF
TGTGCCAGCAATCCGGGCGGGAGCACTGAAGCTTTCTTT
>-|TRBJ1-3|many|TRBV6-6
CASSSPWTGNTIYF
TGTGCCAGCAGTTCACCTTGGACTGGAAACACCATATATTTT
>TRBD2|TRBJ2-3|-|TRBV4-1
CASSQVGGADTQYF
TGCGCCAGCAGCCAAGTTGGGGGGGCAGATACGCAGTATTTT
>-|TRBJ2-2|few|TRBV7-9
CASSADTGELFF
TGTGCCAGCAGCGCGGACACCGGGGAGCTGTTTTTT
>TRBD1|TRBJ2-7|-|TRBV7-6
CASSLDGTGGYEQYF
TGTGCCAGCAGCTTAGACGGGACAGGGGGATACGAGCAGTACTTC
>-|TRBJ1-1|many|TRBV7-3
CASSRDLGTEAFF
TGTGCCAGCAGCCGGGACCTTGGGACTGAAGCTTTCTTT
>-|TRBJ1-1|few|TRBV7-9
CASRVSDGLNTEAFF
TGTGCCAGCAGAGTTTCGGACGGATTGAACACTGAAGCTTTCTTT
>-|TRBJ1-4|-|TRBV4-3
CASSQEGPLNEKLFF
TGCGCCAGCAGCCAAGAGGGACCGTTGAATGAAAAACTGTTTTTT
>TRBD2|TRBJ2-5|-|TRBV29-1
CSVEPAGGYQETQYF
TGCAGCGTTGAGCCGGCGGGGGGCTACCAAGAGACCCAGTACTTC
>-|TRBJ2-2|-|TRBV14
CASSQDGAWNTGELFF
TGTGCCAGCAGCCAAGATGGCGCGTGGAACACCGGGGAGCTGTTTTTT
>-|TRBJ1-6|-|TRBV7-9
CASSEGSVTNSPLHF
TGTGCCAGCAGCGAGGGGTCCGTCACGAATTCACCCCTCCACTTT
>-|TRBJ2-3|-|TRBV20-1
CSAWTATSSTDTQYF
TGCAGTGCTTGGACAGCAACCTCTAGCACAGATACGCAGTATTTT
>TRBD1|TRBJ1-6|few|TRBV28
CASSLGQGVYNSPLHF
TGTGCCAGCAGTTTAGGGCAGGGGGTCTATAATTCACCCCTCCACTTT
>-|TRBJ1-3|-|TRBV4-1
CATTEGVTGNTIYF
TGTGCCACCACCGAAGGGGTCACTGGAAACACCATATATTTT
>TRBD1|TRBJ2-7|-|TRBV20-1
CSAPSIQGLRSYEQYF
TGCAGTGCTCCCTCTATACAGGGGCTTCGCTCCTACGAGCAGTACTTC
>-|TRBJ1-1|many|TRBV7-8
CASSLADGIGQNTEAFF
TGTGCCAGCAGCTTAGCTGACGGCATCGGGCAGAACACTGAAGCTTTCTTT
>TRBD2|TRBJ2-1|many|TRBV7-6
CASSRGSDEQFF
TGTGCCAGCAGCCGCGGGAGCGATGAGCAGTTCTTC
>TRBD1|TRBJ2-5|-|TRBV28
CASSLNDRELQETQYF
TGTGCCAGCAGTTTAAACGACAGGGAATTACAAGAGACCCAGTACTTC
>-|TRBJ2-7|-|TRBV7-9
CASRASGVSEQYF
TGTGCCAGCAGGGCCTCAGGGGTGTCCGAGCAGTACTTC
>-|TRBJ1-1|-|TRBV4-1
CASSQGDSATEAFF
TGCGCCAGCAGCCAAGGGGATTCCGCCACTGAAGCTTTCTTT
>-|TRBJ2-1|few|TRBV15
CATSRFEGSGEQFF
TGTGCCACCAGCAGATTTGAAGGGTCCGGTGAGCAGTTCTTC
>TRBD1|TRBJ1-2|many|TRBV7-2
CASSFYDRGGYGYTF
TGTGCCAGCAGCTTTTATGACAGGGGCGGCTATGGCTACACCTTC
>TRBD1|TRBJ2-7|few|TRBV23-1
CASSRRDRDEQYF
TGCGCCAGCAGTCGGCGGGACAGGGACGAGCAGTACTTC
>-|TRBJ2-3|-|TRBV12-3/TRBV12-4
CASTPRRDTQYF
TGTGCCAGCACCCCGCGGCGTGATACGCAGTATTTT
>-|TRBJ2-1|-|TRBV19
CASSKVLMKGNEQFF
TGTGCCAGTAGTAAAGTACTCATGAAGGGCAATGAGCAGTTCTTC
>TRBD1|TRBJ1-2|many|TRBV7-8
CASSFGVTGGGGYGYTF
TGTGCCAGCAGCTTTGGGGTCACAGGGGGCGGCGGCTATGGCTACACCTTC
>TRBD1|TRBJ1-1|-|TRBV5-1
CARSGQGRGDTEAFF
TGCGCCAGATCCGGACAGGGAAGGGGTGACACTGAAGCTTTCTTT
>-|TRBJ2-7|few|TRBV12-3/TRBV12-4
CASSPREGLVHEQYF
TGTGCCAGCAGCCCTAGAGAGGGGTTGGTCCACGAGCAGTACTTC
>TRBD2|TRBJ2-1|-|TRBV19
CASSIWTSPNEQFF
TGTGCCAGTAGTATCTGGACTAGCCCCAATGAGCAGTTCTTC
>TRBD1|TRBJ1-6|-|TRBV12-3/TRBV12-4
CASSPGGAAYNSPLHF
TGTGCCAGCAGCCCAGGGGGGGCGGCCTATAATTCACCCCTCCACTTT
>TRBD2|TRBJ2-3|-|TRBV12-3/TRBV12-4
CASTLLAGSTDTQYF
TGTGCCAGCACCCTACTAGCGGGGTCCACAGATACGCAGTATTTT
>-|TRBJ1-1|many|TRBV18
CASSPPGANTEAFF
TGTGCCAGCTCACCACCGGGAGCGAACACTGAAGCTTTCTTT
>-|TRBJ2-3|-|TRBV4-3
CASSQDPPGTDTQYF
TGCGCCAGCAGCCAAGATCCCCCGGGGACAGATACGCAGTATTTT
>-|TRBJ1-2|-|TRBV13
CASSLGRGAGYGYTF
TGTGCCAGCAGCTTAGGCCGGGGCGCGGGCTATGGCTACACCTTC
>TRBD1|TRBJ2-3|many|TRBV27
CASSLGQGVADTQYF
TGTGCCAGCAGTTTAGGACAGGGGGTCGCAGATACGCAGTATTTT
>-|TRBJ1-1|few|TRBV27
CASSTSRQYGEAFF
TGTGCCAGCAGTACATCCCGGCAGTACGGAGAAGCTTTCTTT
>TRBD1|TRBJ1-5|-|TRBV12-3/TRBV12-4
CASSGGQGRNQPQHF
TGTGCCAGCAGTGGCGGACAGGGGAGAAATCAGCCCCAGCATTTT
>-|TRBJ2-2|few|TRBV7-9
CASSSPTVTGELFF
TGTGCCAGCAGCTCCCCGACAGTTACCGGGGAGCTGTTTTTT
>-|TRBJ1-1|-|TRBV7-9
CASSLEGGYRETEAFF
TGTGCCAGCAGCTTGGAAGGGGGGTATCGGGAGACTGAAGCTTTCTTT
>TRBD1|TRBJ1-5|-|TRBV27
CASSTDRGGLFQPQHF
TGTGCCAGCAGTACGGACAGGGGAGGTCTCTTTCAGCCCCAGCATTTT
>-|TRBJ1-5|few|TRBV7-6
CASSSEGGQPQHF
TGTGCCAGCAGCTCGGAGGGGGGACAGCCCCAGCATTTT